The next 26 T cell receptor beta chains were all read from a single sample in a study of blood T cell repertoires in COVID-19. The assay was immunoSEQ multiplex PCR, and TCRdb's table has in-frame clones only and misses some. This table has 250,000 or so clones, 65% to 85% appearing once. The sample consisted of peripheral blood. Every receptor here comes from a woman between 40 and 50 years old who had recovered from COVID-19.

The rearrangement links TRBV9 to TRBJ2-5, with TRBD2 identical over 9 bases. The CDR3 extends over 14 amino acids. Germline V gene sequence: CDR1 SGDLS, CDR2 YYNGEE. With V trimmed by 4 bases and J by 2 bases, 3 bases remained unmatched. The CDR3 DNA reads TGTGCCAGCAGCAGTAGCGGGAGACAAGAGACCCAGTACTTC. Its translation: CASSSSGRQETQYF.

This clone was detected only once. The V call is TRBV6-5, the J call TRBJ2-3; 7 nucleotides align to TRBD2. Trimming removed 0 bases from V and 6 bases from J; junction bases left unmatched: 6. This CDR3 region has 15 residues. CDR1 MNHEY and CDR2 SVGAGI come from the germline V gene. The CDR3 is CASSYSRGSADTQYF. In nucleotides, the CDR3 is TGTGCCAGCAGTTACTCGCGGGGGTCTGCCGATACGCAGTATTTT.

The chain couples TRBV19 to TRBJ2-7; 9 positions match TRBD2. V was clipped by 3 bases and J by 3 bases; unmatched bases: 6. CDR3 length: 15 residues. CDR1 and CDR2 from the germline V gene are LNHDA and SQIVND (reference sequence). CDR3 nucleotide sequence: TGTGCCAGTAGTATCGGAGCGGGGGGCCACTACGAGCAGTACTTC. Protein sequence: CASSIGAGGHYEQYF.

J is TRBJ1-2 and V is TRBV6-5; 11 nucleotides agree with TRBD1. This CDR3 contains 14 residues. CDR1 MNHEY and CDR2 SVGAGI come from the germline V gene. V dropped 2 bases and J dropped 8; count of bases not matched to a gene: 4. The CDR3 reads CASSYPGQGGGYTF. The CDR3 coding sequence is TGTGCCAGCAGTTACCCGGGACAGGGGGGAGGCTACACCTTC.

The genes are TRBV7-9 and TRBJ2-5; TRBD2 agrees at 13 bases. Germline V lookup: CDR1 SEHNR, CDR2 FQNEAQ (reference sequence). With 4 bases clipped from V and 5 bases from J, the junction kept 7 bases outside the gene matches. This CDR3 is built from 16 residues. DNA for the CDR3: TGTGCCAGCAGCTCAAGACTAGCGGGGGGTGAGGAGACCCAGTACTTC. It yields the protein CASSSRLAGGEETQYF. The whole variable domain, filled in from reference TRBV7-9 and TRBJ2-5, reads DTGVSQNPRHKITKRGQNVTFRCDPISEHNRLYWYRQTLGQGPEFLTYFQNEAQLEKSRLLSDRFSAERPKGSFSTLEIQRTEQGDSAMYLCASSSRLAGGEETQYFGPGTRLLVL.

In DNA form, the CDR3 reads TGCGCCAGCAGCTTGCAAACCGGGGAGCTGTTTTTT. Its protein is CASSLQTGELFF. J is TRBJ2-2 and V is TRBV5-1; D is unresolved. The CDR3 runs 12 residues. The ends were cut back, 1 base at V and 5 bases at J, with 3 bases in the middle. From germline, CDR1 is SGHRS and CDR2 YFSETQ. Variable domain in full (rest from reference TRBV5-1 and TRBJ2-2): KAGVTQTPRYLIKTRGQQVTLSCSPISGHRSVSWYQQTPGQGLQFLFEYFSETQRNKGNFPGRFSGRQFSNSRSEMNVSTLELGDSALYLCASSLQTGELFFGEGSRLTVL.

The CDR3: CASSLFPDNNSPLHF. For the CDR3, the DNA is TGTGCCAGCAGCTTATTCCCGGACAATAATTCACCCCTCCACTTT. The genes are TRBV11-2 and TRBJ1-6, with a tentative D call TRBD1 (5 bases). Germline CDR1 reads SGHAT; CDR2 reads FQNNGV. V shed 2 bases and J shed 5 bases, with 10 bases lying between them. CDR3 length equals 15 residues.

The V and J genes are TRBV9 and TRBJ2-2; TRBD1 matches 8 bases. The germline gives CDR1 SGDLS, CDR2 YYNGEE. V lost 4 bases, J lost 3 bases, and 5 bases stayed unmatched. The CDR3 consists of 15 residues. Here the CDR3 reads CASSPTGQDTGELFF. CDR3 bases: TGTGCCAGCAGCCCAACGGGACAGGACACCGGGGAGCTGTTTTTT.

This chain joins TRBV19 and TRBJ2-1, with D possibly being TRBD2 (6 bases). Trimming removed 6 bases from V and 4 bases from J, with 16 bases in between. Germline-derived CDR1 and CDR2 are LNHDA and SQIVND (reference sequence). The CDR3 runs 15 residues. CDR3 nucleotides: TGTGCCAGTAGGACTCCCGGGACTCTTTACAATGAGCAGTTCTTC. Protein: CASRTPGTLYNEQFF.

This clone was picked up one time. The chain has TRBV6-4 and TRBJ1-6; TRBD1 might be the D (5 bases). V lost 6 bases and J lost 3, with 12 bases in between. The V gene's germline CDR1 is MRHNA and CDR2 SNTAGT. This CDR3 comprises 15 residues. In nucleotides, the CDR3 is TGTGCCAGCAGAGAGACAGCCAACTATAATTCACCCCTCCACTTT. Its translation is CASRETANYNSPLHF.

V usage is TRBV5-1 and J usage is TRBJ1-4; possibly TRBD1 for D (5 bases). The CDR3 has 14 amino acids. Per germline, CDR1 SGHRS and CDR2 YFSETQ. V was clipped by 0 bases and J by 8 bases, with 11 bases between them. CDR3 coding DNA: TGCGCCAGCAGCTTGGCCGGGGGGGAAGAAAAACTGTTTTTT. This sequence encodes CASSLAGGEEKLFF.

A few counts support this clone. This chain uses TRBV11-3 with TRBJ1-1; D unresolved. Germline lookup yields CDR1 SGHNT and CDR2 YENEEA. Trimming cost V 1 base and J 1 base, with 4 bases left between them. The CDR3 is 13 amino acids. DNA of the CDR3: TGTGCCAGCAGCTTAGGGCCGAACACTGAAGCTTTCTTT. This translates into CASSLGPNTEAFF. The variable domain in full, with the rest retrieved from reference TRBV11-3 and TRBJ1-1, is EAGVVQSPRYKIIEKKQPVAFWCNPISGHNTLYWYLQNLGQGPELLIRYENEEAVDDSQLPKDRFSAERLKGVDSTLKIQPAELGDSAVYLCASSLGPNTEAFFGQGTRLTVV.

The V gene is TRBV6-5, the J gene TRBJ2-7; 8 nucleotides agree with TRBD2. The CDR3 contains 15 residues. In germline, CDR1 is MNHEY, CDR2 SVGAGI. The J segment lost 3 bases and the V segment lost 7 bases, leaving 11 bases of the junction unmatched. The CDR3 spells CASTPERGRFYEQYF. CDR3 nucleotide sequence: TGTGCCAGCACTCCGGAGCGGGGGCGATTCTACGAGCAGTACTTC.

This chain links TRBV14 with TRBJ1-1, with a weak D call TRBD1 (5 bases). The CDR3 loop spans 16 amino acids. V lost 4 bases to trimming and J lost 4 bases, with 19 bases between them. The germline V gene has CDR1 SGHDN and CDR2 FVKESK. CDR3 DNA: TGTGCCAGCAGCCTCCCCGGGCTAGGGGCTGTCACTGAAGCTTTCTTT. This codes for CASSLPGLGAVTEAFF.

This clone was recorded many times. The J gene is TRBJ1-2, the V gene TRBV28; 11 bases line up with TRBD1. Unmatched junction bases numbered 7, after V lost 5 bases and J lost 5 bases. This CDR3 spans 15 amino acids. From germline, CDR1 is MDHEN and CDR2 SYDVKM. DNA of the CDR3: TGTGCCAGCAGTCCCCGGACAGGGGGCCTTTATGGCTACACCTTC. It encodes CASSPRTGGLYGYTF.

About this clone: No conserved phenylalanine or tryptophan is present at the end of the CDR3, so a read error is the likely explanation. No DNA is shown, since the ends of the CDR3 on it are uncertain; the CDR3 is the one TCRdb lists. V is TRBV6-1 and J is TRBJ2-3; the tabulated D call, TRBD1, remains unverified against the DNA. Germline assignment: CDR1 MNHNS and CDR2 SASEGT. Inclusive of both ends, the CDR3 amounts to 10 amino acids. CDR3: CASSETGQGV.

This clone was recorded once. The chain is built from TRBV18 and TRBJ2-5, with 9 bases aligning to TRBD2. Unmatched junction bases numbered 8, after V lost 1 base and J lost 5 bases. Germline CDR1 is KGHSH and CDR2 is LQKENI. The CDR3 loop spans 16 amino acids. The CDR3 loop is CASSPRVAGARETQYF. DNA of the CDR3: TGTGCCAGCTCACCACGGGTAGCGGGGGCCAGGGAGACCCAGTACTTC.

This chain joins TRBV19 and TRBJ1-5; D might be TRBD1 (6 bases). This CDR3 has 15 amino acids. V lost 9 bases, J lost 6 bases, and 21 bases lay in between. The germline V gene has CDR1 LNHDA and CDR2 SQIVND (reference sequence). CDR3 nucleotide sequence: TGTGCCAGCCAGAACTTGGGGGGGCCGGGTCAGCCCCAGCATTTT. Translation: CASQNLGGPGQPQHF.

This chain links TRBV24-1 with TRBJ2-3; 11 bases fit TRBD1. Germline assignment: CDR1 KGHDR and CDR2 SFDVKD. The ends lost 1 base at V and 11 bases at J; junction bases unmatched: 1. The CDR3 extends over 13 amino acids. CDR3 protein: CATSDFGTGGQYF. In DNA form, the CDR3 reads TGTGCCACCAGTGATTTTGGGACAGGGGGGCAGTATTTT.

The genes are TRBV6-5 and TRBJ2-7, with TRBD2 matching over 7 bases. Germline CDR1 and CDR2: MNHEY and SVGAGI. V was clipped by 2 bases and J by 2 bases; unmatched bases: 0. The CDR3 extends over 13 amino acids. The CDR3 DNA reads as TGTGCCAGCAGTTACCGGGGGGCCTACGAGCAGTACTTC. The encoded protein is CASSYRGAYEQYF.

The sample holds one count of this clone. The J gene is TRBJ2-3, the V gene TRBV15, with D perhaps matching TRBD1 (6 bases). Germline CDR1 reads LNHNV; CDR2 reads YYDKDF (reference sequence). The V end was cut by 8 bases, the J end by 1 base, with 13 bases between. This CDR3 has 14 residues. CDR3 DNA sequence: TGTGCCACCGGGCCGGGACACGGCACAGATACGCAGTATTTT. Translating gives CATGPGHGTDTQYF.

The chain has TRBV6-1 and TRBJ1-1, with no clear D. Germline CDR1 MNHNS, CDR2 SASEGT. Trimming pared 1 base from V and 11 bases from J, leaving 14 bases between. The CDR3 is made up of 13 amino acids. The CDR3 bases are TGTGCCAGCAGTGAAGGGGCAGGAGCGGTGGCTTTCTTT. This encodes CASSEGAGAVAFF.

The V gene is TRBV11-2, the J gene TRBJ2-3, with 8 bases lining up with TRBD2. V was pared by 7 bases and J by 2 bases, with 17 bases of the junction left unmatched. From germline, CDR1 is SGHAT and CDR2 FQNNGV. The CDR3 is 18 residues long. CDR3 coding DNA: TGTGCCAGCACCCTTAGCGGGGTGCTTGGGTCATACACAGATACGCAGTATTTT. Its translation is CASTLSGVLGSYTDTQYF.

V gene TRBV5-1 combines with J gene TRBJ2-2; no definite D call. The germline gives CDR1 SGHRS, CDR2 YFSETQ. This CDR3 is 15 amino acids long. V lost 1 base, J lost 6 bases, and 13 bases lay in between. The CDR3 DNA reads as TGCGCCAGCAGCTTGTACCGGGTATTGGCCGGGGAGCTGTTTTTT. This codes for CASSLYRVLAGELFF. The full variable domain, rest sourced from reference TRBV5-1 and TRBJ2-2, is KAGVTQTPRYLIKTRGQQVTLSCSPISGHRSVSWYQQTPGQGLQFLFEYFSETQRNKGNFPGRFSGRQFSNSRSEMNVSTLELGDSALYLCASSLYRVLAGELFFGEGSRLTVL.

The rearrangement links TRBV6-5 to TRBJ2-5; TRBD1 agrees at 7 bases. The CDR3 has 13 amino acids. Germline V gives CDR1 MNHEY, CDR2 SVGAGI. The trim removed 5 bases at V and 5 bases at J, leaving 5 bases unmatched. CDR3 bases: TGTGCCAGCAGTACAGGGGTCCGGGAGACCCAGTACTTC. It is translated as CASSTGVRETQYF.

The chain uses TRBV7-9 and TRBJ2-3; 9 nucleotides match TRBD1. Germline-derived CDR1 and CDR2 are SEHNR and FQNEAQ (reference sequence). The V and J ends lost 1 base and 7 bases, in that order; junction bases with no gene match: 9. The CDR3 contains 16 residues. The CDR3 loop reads CASSLGQGVVSNTQYF. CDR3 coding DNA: TGTGCCAGCAGCTTAGGACAGGGGGTTGTATCAAATACGCAGTATTTT.